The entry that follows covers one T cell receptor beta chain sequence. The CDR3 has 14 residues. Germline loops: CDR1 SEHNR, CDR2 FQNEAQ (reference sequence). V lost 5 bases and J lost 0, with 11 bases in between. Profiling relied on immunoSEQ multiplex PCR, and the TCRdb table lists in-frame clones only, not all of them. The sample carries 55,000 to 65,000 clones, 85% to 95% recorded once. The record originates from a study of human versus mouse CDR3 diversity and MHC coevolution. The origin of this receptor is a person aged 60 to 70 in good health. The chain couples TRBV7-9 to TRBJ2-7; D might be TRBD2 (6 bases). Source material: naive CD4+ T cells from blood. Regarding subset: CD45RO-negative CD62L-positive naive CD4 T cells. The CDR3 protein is CASSAGGTSYEQYF. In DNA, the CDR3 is TGTGCCAGCAGCGCCGGCGGGACCTCCTACGAGCAGTACTTC.